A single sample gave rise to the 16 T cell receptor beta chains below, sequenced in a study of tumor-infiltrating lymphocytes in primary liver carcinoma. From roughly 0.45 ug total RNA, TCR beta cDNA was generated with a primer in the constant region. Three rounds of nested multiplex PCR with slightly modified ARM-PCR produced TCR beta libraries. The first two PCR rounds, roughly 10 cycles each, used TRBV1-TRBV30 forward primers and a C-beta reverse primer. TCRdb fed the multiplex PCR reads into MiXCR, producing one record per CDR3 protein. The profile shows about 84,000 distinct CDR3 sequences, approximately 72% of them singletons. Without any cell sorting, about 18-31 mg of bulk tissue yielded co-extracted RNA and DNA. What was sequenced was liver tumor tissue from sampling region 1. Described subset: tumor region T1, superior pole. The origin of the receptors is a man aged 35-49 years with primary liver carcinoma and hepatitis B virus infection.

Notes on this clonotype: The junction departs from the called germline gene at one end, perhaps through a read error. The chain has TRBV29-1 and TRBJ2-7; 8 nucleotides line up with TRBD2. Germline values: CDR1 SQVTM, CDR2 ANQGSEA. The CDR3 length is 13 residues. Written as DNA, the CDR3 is TGCAGTGTGGACCGGGAGGGTACCTACGAGCGGTACTTC. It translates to CSVDREGTYERYF.

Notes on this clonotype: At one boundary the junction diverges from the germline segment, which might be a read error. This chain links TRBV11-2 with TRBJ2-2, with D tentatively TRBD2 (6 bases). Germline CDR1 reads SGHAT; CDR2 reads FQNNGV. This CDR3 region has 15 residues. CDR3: CASLPPGVCTVELFF. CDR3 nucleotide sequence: TGTGCCAGCCTCCCACCGGGAGTGTGTACCGTGGAGCTGTTTTTT.

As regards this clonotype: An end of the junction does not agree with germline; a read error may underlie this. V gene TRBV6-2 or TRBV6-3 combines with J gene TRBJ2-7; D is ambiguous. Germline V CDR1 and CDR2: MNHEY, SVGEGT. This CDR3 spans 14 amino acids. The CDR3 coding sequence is TGTGCCAGCAGTTACGTGGGTGGAATCCACGATCAGTACTTC. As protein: CASSYVGGIHDQYF.

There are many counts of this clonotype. CDR3 sequence (DNA): TGTGCCAGCAGCGTAGTGGGACTAGATAGGGAGCAGTACTTC. Protein sequence: CASSVVGLDREQYF. This rearrangement joins TRBV7-2 to TRBJ2-7; 8 bases agree with TRBD2. Looked up from germline, CDR1 is SGHTA and CDR2 is FQGNSA. The CDR3 has 14 residues. Trimming took 5 bases from V and 7 from J; bases not matched to a gene: 10.

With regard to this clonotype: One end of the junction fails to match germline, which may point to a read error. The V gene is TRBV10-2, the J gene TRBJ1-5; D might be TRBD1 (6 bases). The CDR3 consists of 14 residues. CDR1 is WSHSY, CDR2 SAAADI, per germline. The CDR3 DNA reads TGCGCCAGCAGTGGGGCAGGGGCACAGCAGCCCCATCACTTT. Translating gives CASSGAGAQQPHHF.

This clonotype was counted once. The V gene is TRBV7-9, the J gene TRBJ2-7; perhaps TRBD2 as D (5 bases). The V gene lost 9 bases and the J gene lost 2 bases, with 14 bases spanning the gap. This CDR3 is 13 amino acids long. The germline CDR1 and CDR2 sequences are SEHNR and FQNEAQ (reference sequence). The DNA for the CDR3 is TGTGCCAGTAGCCCGTCTAGCACCTACGAGCAGTACTTC. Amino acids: CASSPSSTYEQYF. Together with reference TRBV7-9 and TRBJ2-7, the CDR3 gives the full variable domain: DTGVSQNPRHKITKRGQNVTFRCDPISEHNRLYWYRQTLGQGPEFLTYFQNEAQLEKSRLLSDRFSAERPKGSFSTLEIQRTEQGDSAMYLCASSPSSTYEQYFGPGTRLTVT.

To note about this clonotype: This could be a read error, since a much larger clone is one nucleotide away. CDR3 in amino acids: CASSQPDMAYEQYF. The CDR3 DNA sequence: TGTGCCAGCTCCCAACCAGACATGGCTTACGAGCAGTACTTC. This sequence joins TRBV28 and TRBJ2-7, with D unclear. This CDR3 is built from 14 residues. Trimming removed 8 bases from V and 4 bases from J, with 18 bases in between. Germline values: CDR1 MDHEN, CDR2 SYDVKM.

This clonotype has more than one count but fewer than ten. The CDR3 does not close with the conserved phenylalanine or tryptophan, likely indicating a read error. The CDR3 loop is CASRQDNNYGYTV. In DNA, the CDR3 is TGCGCCAGCCGGCAGGACAATAACTATGGCTACACCGTC. The genes are TRBV5-1 and TRBJ1-2, with a tentative D call TRBD1 (5 bases). The CDR3 is made up of 13 amino acids. Per germline, CDR1 SGHRS and CDR2 YFSETQ. The V and J ends lost 7 bases and 1 base respectively, with 11 bases between them.

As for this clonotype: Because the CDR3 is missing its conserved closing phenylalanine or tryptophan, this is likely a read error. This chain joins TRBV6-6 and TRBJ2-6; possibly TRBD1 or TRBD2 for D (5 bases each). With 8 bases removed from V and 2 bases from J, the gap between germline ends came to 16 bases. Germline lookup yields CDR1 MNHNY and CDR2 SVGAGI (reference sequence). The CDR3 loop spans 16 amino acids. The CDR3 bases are TGTGCCAGCGGTTTACAGCGAGGGGCTGGGGCCAACGTCCTGACTTTA. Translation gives CASGLQRGAGANVLTL.

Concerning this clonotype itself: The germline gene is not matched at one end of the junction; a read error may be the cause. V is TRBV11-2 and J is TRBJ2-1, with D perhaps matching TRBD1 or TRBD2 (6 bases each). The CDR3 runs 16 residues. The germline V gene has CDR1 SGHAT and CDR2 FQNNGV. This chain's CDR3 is CASSPRPSGAVDEQSF. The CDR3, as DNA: TGTGCCAGCAGTCCCAGGCCGTCGGGGGCGGTCGATGAGCAGTCCTTC. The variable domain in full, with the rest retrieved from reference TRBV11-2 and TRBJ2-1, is EAGVAQSPRYKIIEKRQSVAFWCNPISGHATLYWYQQILGQGPKLLIQFQNNGVVDDSQLPKDRFSAERLKGVDSTLKIQPAKLEDSAVYLCASSPRPSGAVDEQSFGPGTRLTVL.

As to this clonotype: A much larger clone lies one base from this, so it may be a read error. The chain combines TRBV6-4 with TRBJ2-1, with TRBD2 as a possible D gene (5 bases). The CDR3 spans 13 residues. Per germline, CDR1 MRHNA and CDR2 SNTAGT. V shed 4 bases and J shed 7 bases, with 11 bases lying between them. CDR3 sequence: CASSVSVTNEQFF. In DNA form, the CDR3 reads TGTGCCAGCAGTGTTAGCGTTACAAATGAGCAGTTCTTC.

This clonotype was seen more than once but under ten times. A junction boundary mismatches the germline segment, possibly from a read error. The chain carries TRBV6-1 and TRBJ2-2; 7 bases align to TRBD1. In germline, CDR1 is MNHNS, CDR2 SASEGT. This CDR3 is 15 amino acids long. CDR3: CAITDGQANPGELFF. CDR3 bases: TGTGCCATCACAGACGGACAGGCGAACCCCGGGGAGCTGTTTTTT.

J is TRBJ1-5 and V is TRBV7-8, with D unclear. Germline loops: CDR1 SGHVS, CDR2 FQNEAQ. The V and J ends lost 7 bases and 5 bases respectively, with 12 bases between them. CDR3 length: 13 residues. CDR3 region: CASKMGSDQPQHF. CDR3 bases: TGTGCCAGCAAGATGGGATCGGATCAGCCCCAGCATTTT.

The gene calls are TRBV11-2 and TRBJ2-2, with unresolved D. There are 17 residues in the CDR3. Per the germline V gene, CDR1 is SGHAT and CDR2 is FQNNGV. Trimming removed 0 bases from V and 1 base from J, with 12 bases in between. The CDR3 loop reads CASSLDKLPRNTGELFF. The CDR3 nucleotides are TGTGCCAGCAGCTTAGATAAGTTACCTCGGAACACCGGGGAGCTGTTTTTT. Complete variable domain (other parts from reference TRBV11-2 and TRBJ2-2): EAGVAQSPRYKIIEKRQSVAFWCNPISGHATLYWYQQILGQGPKLLIQFQNNGVVDDSQLPKDRFSAERLKGVDSTLKIQPAKLEDSAVYLCASSLDKLPRNTGELFFGEGSRLTVL.

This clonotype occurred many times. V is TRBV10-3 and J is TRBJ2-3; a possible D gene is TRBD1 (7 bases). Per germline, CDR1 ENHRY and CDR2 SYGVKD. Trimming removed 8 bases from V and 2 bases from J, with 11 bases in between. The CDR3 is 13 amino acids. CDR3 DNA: TGTGCCATCGGGGGGACAGACACAGATACGCAGTATTTT. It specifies CAIGGTDTDTQYF.

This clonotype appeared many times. This chain's CDR3 is CASSLGRTGELFF. The DNA of the CDR3 is TGTGCCAGCAGTTTGGGGCGAACCGGGGAGCTGTTTTTT. The rearrangement joins TRBV12-3 or TRBV12-4 to TRBJ2-2; weak D call: TRBD1 (5 bases). V lost 3 bases, J lost 5 bases, and 7 bases lay in between. CDR3 length: 13 amino acids.